This TCR beta chain was profiled in a study of ipilimumab plus nivolumab after autologous stem cell transplantation (dated by TCRdb to 2020 to 2022). For the study in its entirety: Trial patients received a median of about 5 ipilimumab doses and about 8 nivolumab doses. Primary refractory and relapsed disease were included in the DLBCL cohort, with 18-month progression-free survival of about 86% and 27%, respectively. Patients with high-risk diffuse large B cell lymphoma, mature T cell lymphoma, or multiple myeloma undergoing autologous transplant were enrolled in the trial. The intent-to-treat population of the trial consisted of 30 to 35 patients.

The receptor library was made with the immunoSEQ multiplex PCR assay. The source is immuneACCESS, and TCRdb retained only in-frame sequences with V and J called. Part of the clones is not carried over; for the studies checked, unresolved V genes explain less than half of this, and the remainder is unexplained. The sample contains 17,000 or so clones, around 85% of them found a single time. Less than 40% of the sample lies in the top ten. Checkpoint therapy began 14 to 28 days after autologous transplant, with ipilimumab given at 1 mg/kg intravenously on day 1 of selected weeks. The nivolumab dose was 3 mg/kg intravenously, delivered on day 1 of weeks 1, 4, 7, 10, and every two weeks through week 26. Combined checkpoint inhibition with ipilimumab and nivolumab as consolidation after autologous stem cell transplantation was tested in a Phase Ib clinical trial. The germline V gene (reference sequence) yields PRHDT for CDR1 and FYEKMQ for CDR2. V is pruned by 2 bases and J by 8 bases, leaving 4 bases of the junction without a gene match. The CDR3 contains 15 residues, cysteine and phenylalanine counted. Solely the CDR3 DNA is kept, with 45 bases framed from the first base.

On this clone: Its specific antigen is unknown. Base-call qualities are not available, and no considerably larger clone is one nucleotide away.

Overall results and qualifications from the work: The authors concluded that, as post-transplant consolidation, combined checkpoint inhibition appeared tolerable. According to the authors, a biologic rationale for studying the approach further came from T cell receptor repertoire, regulatory T cell phenotype and gut microbiota profiles.

The TCR sequence derives from a male donor with diffuse large B-cell lymphoma. The rearrangement combines TRBV13 with TRBJ2-1; TRBD2 agrees with 12 junctional bases. The sample here was PBMCs, taken in a trial of ipilimumab plus nivolumab as post-transplant consolidation. The DNA sequence is TGTGCCAGCAGCTTAATACTAGCGGGAGGAGATGAGCAGTTCTTC. Translated, this is CASSLILAGGDEQFF.